This is a list of T cell receptor beta chains from one sample in a study of immune evolution from preneoplasia to lung adenocarcinoma. The repertoire was sequenced with immunoSEQ multiplex PCR; TCRdb's copy has only in-frame clones and lacks some. In the table there are several thousand clones, about 78% of which are singletons. The sample comprised FFPE minimally invasive lung adenocarcinoma tissue. These receptors all come from a donor older than 65 with lung adenocarcinoma. Each CDR3 is given with its conserved first and last residue. D genes are given only for firm matches. The size field is filled for only some rows; it gives once, few, many or a size class.

abundance | d_gene | j_gene | len | v_gene | CDR3nt | CDR3aa
- | TRBD1 | TRBJ1-2 | 15 | TRBV6-1 | TGTGCCAGCAGTGGACAGGGGGCTGGGGACTATGGCTACACCTTC | CASSGQGAGDYGYTF
- | - | TRBJ2-7 | 15 | TRBV5-4 | TGTGCCAGCAGCTTGGCCGGCGTGGGGGGGCGCGAGCAGTACTTC | CASSLAGVGGREQYF
- | TRBD1 | TRBJ1-2 | 14 | TRBV25-1 | TGTGCCAGCAGTGTGACAGGGAAGGCCTATGGCTACACCTTC | CASSVTGKAYGYTF
- | - | TRBJ1-1 | 11 | TRBV5-1 | TGCGCCAGCAGCTTGAACACTGAAGCTTTCTTT | CASSLNTEAFF
few | TRBD1 | TRBJ1-1 | 15 | TRBV30 | TGTGCCTGGAGCGACCAGGGACAGGGGTTTCAGGAAGCTTTCTTT | CAWSDQGQGFQEAFF
few | - | TRBJ1-1 | 15 | TRBV28 | TGTGCCAGCAGTCCTCAAAGGGGCTTTAGCACTGAAGCTTTCTTT | CASSPQRGFSTEAFF
- | TRBD1 | TRBJ1-1 | 14 | TRBV4-2 | TGTGCCAGCACCTACTCAGGGGGGAACACTGAAGCTTTCTTT | CASTYSGGNTEAFF
few | - | TRBJ2-5 | 11 | TRBV7-9 | TGTGCCAGCAGCTTAGCGGAGACCCAGTACTTC | CASSLAETQYF
once | TRBD2 | TRBJ2-7 | 20 | TRBV16 | TGTGCCAGCAGCCAACTTCCCGGGACTAGCGGGAGTCGACGCTCCTACGAGCAGTACTTC | CASSQLPGTSGSRRSYEQYF
- | - | TRBJ2-7 | 14 | TRBV2 | TGTGCCAGCAGTGAGCCGCAAGTTTACTACGAGCAGTACTTC | CASSEPQVYYEQYF
- | - | TRBJ2-2 | 15 | TRBV7-6 | TGTGCCAGCAGCTTAGGGAGGGGGCGTACCGGGGAGCTGTTTTTT | CASSLGRGRTGELFF
- | TRBD1 | TRBJ1-1 | 16 | TRBV27 | TGTGCCAGCAGTTTAAAAGGGACAGGCCTCACTTTTGAAGCTTTCTTT | CASSLKGTGLTFEAFF
- | TRBD1 | TRBJ1-5 | 15 | TRBV2 | TGTGCCAGCAGTCCTGGGACAGGGGGCAGTCAGCCCCAGCATTTT | CASSPGTGGSQPQHF
- | TRBD1 | TRBJ2-7 | 14 | TRBV28 | TGTGCCAGCAGTTTCCCGGGACAGGGTCGGAAGCAGTACTTC | CASSFPGQGRKQYF
- | TRBD2 | TRBJ2-7 | 16 | TRBV9 | TGTGCCAGCAGCGTTGGGACTAGCGAATTCTCCTACGAGCAGTACTTC | CASSVGTSEFSYEQYF
- | - | TRBJ1-5 | 13 | TRBV5-1 | TGCGCCAGCAGCCTGGACGGGAATCAGCCCCAGCATTTT | CASSLDGNQPQHF
- | - | TRBJ2-1 | 15 | TRBV18 | TGTGCCAGCTCCCGGGGTTGGGGGCCCTCAAATGAGCAGTTCTTC | CASSRGWGPSNEQFF
- | - | TRBJ1-1 | 13 | TRBV30 | TGTGCTAATCGCGAGAATGGAGACACTGAAGCTTTCTTT | CANRENGDTEAFF
- | TRBD1 | TRBJ1-1 | 15 | TRBV18 | TGTGCCAGCTCACCACCGAGGGGGCTGAACACTGAAGCTTTCTTT | CASSPPRGLNTEAFF
- | - | TRBJ2-1 | 14 | TRBV28 | TGTGCCAGCAGCCCAAGCGCCTCCTACAATGAGCAGTTCTTC | CASSPSASYNEQFF
few | - | TRBJ1-3 | 15 | TRBV19 | TGTGCCAGTAGTGGGCTTCGGGACTCTGGAAACACCATATATTTT | CASSGLRDSGNTIYF
- | - | TRBJ1-2 | 15 | TRBV5-8 | TGTGCCAGCAGCGGGCGTGGCACTCAGGATGATGGCTACACCTTC | CASSGRGTQDDGYTF
- | - | TRBJ1-5 | 15 | TRBV19 | TGTGCCAGTAGTATAGATACAGGGCTGGTCCAGCCCCAGCATTTT | CASSIDTGLVQPQHF
few | TRBD2 | TRBJ2-1 | 18 | TRBV28 | TGTGCCAGCAGTTCCCTGGGACTAGCGGGAACATACAACAATGAGCAGTTCTTC | CASSSLGLAGTYNNEQFF
few | - | TRBJ1-2 | 15 | TRBV7-9 | TGTGCCAGCAGCTACGCAGGGCTCCCGAACTATGGCTACACCTTC | CASSYAGLPNYGYTF
- | - | TRBJ1-1 | 16 | TRBV27 | TGTGCCAGCAGTTTAGTGACGGGCCGGGGGATGACTGAAGCTTTCTTT | CASSLVTGRGMTEAFF
- | - | TRBJ2-3 | 12 | TRBV14 | TGTGCCAGCAGCCAAGAGGGGAGTACGCAGTATTTT | CASSQEGSTQYF
- | TRBD2 | TRBJ2-1 | 13 | TRBV7-2 | TGTGCCAGCAGCTCCGGACTAGCGGGAGCGGGGTTCTTC | CASSSGLAGAGFF
- | - | TRBJ2-2 | 15 | TRBV11-2 | TGTGCCAGCAGCTTAGCTACTTCTAACACCGGGGAGCTGTTTTTT | CASSLATSNTGELFF
- | - | TRBJ1-1 | 16 | TRBV5-1 | TGCGCCAGCAGCTTGGACAGCTTGGTTAGGAACACTGAAGCTTTCTTT | CASSLDSLVRNTEAFF
- | - | TRBJ2-1 | 17 | TRBV2 | TGTGCCAGCAGGGGGGGTTCAGGGGACGAGTCCTACAATGAGCAGTTCTTC | CASRGGSGDESYNEQFF
- | - | TRBJ1-1 | 17 | TRBV7-9 | TGTGCCAGCAGCTTACAGTCTATCGGGGTTTGGAGCACTGAAGCTTTCTTT | CASSLQSIGVWSTEAFF
once | - | TRBJ2-3 | 13 | TRBV19 | TGTGCCAGTAGTATTGGCAATGTAGATACGCAGTATTTT | CASSIGNVDTQYF
- | - | TRBJ1-4 | 15 | TRBV4-1 | TGCGCCAGCAGCCAAGATTCTAGGACTAATGAAAAACTGTTTTTT | CASSQDSRTNEKLFF
- | TRBD1 | TRBJ1-4 | 17 | TRBV28 | TGTGCCAGCAGAGCAGGGGGCTTCCAGGGGGCGAGGGAAAAACTGTTTTTT | CASRAGGFQGAREKLFF
- | TRBD2 | TRBJ2-5 | 14 | TRBV5-6 | TGTGCCAGCAGCTTGGCAGGTAGCGGGTCGACCCAGTACTTC | CASSLAGSGSTQYF
- | TRBD1 | TRBJ1-1 | 15 | TRBV5-1 | TGCGCCAGCAGCTTGTGGGCCTCAGGGGGCACTGAAGCTTTCTTT | CASSLWASGGTEAFF
few | TRBD1 | TRBJ2-2 | 13 | TRBV7-6 | TGTGCCAGCAGCCAGGGACAGGGGACCGAGTCGTTTTTT | CASSQGQGTESFF
- | - | TRBJ1-1 | 14 | TRBV7-9 | TGTGCCAGCACCTTAGCAGGAGTGAACACTGAAGCTTTCTTT | CASTLAGVNTEAFF
- | - | TRBJ2-1 | 15 | TRBV2 | TGTGCCAGCAGTGAGACGACAGGCTCCTACAATGAGCAGTTCTTC | CASSETTGSYNEQFF
- | - | TRBJ1-1 | 12 | TRBV29-1 | TGCAGCGTTGAGGTGGGTCCCTCGGAAGCTTTCTTT | CSVEVGPSEAFF
- | - | TRBJ1-2 | 16 | TRBV5-1 | TGCGCCAGCAGCTTGGAGGGGAGGCTGGGGGACTATGGCTACACCTTC | CASSLEGRLGDYGYTF
- | - | TRBJ2-3 | 15 | TRBV2 | TGTGCCAGCAGGGATTGGGGCTCGTGGTCAGATACGCAGTATTTT | CASRDWGSWSDTQYF
- | - | TRBJ1-1 | 14 | TRBV27 | TGTGCCAGCAGTCCCCCCCGGAGGATTGCTGAAGCTTTCTTT | CASSPPRRIAEAFF
- | - | TRBJ1-6 | 14 | TRBV14 | TGTGCCAGCAGCCAAGATATGGATAATTCACCCCTCCACTTT | CASSQDMDNSPLHF
once | - | TRBJ1-1 | 14 | TRBV18 | TGTGCCAGCTCACGTCGGGACAACGAGCGTGAAGCTTTCTTT | CASSRRDNEREAFF